This T cell receptor (beta chain) was identified in a study of tumor-infiltrating lymphocytes in primary liver carcinoma. The source material, about 20-30 mg of unsorted bulk tissue, was used to co-extract RNA and DNA. Those patients suffered from chronic HBV infection and were treatment-naive. Tumor regions sampled: superior, inferior, left, right poles, and centre. From about 0.45 ug total RNA, TCR beta cDNA was generated with a primer in the constant region. Libraries for TCR beta were built through three nested multiplex PCR rounds, which together made up a slightly modified ARM-PCR procedure. TRBV1-TRBV30 forward primers and a C-beta reverse primer were used in the first two PCR rounds, which each ran for ten to eleven cycles. MiXCR, run by TCRdb on the multiplex PCR reads, gives a single entry per CDR3 protein. The repertoire holds around 40,000 distinct CDR3 sequences, with 65% to 85% as singletons.

This CDR3 is 12 amino acids long. The germline V gene has CDR1 GTSNPN and CDR2 SVGIG (reference sequence). Study observations and caveats: Lower overlap was observed for tumor-adjacent and tumor-blood pairs relative to tumor region pairs.

This clonotype was seen more than once but under ten times. Its antigen remains unidentified. One end of the junction fails to match germline, which may point to a read error. The TCR originated in a man aged 40-49 years with primary liver carcinoma and hepatitis B virus infection. Sequenced sample: liver tumor tissue from sampling region 2. Sample subset: tumor region T2, inferior pole. V gene TRBV30 combines with J gene TRBJ2-6, with a tentative D call TRBD1 (5 bases). The CDR3: CALLSGANVLIF. The CDR3 DNA reads TGTGCCCTCCTCTCTGGGGCCAACGTCCTGATCTTC. The variable domain in full, with the rest retrieved from reference TRBV30 and TRBJ2-6, is SQTIHQWPATLVQPVGSPLSLECTVEGTSNPNLYWYRQAAGRGLQLLFYSVGIGQISSEVPQNLSASRPQDRQFILSSKKLLLSDSGFYLCALLSGANVLIFGAGSRLTVL.